This T cell receptor (beta chain) was recorded in a study of blood T cell repertoires in COVID-19. The repertoire was sequenced with immunoSEQ multiplex PCR; TCRdb's copy has only in-frame clones and lacks some. The table has 95,000 to 120,000 clones, more than 80% seen once. CDR1 is LGHDT and CDR2 is YNNKEL in the germline V gene (reference sequence). This CDR3 has 14 amino acids. The trim removed 3 bases at V and 5 bases at J, leaving 1 base unmatched. The sequencing sample was made of peripheral blood. The sequence came from a woman aged 60 to 75 with COVID-19, enrolled during active disease. The rearrangement uses TRBV3-1 (or the pseudogene TRBV3-2) and TRBJ1-5; 10 positions agree with TRBD1. The CDR3 region is CASSQTGGYQPQHF. The CDR3 nucleotides read TGTGCCAGCAGCCAGACAGGGGGCTATCAGCCCCAGCATTTT.